These T cell receptor beta chains were read from a single sample in a study of T cell repertoires in cytomegalovirus infection. MiXCR was run by TCRdb on the reads, yielding one entry per CDR3 protein. The sample gives about 440,000 distinct CDR3 sequences, roughly 30% of which show up once; around 13% is in the top ten. The sequencing input was PBMCs. The receptor set was obtained from a human donor in good health (CMV status not recorded). Some clones in this sample may be carry-over from other donors' samples. CDR3s include the opening cysteine and the closing phenylalanine or tryptophan. The D gene is left open where the match is weak. Not every row has a clone size; where given, it reads once, few, many or a size class.

TRBJ2-3	TRBV7-8	many	TRBD2	TGTGCCAGCAGCGCTGCTAGCGGGGGAGTGGATACGCAGTATTTT	CASSAASGGVDTQYF
TRBJ2-1	TRBV12-3/TRBV12-4	few	NA	TGTGCCAGCAGTTCGAACAGAGTCAATGAGCAGTTCTTC	CASSSNRVNEQFF
TRBJ2-7	TRBV4-1	NA	NA	TGCGCCAGCAGCCAGCCCCGGGACTACGAGCAGTACTTC	CASSQPRDYEQYF
TRBJ1-1	TRBV7-2	many	TRBD1	TGTGCCAGCAGCTTAGCTTGGGACAGGGATGCTTTTGGGGCTTTCTTT	CASSLAWDRDAFGAFF
TRBJ1-4	TRBV6-5	few	NA	TGTGCCAGCAGTTTCCAGCCCCTGGGTGAAAAACTGTTTTTT	CASSFQPLGEKLFF
TRBJ2-2	TRBV7-9	many	NA	TGTGCCAGCAGCCCCCACGGTGGAAACACCGGGGAGCTGTTTTTT	CASSPHGGNTGELFF
TRBJ2-2	TRBV27	few	TRBD1	TGTGCCAGCAGTTTATTGACAGGGTCCACCGGGGAGCTGTTTTTT	CASSLLTGSTGELFF
TRBJ1-5	TRBV7-2	many	TRBD1	TGTGCCAGCGGACAGGGAAACAATCAGCCCCAGCATTTT	CASGQGNNQPQHF
TRBJ1-6	TRBV4-1	few	NA	TGCGCCAGCAGCCAAGTCCCCGCCTTGGGGTCGAATTCACCCCTCCACTTT	CASSQVPALGSNSPLHF
TRBJ1-4	TRBV7-2	many	TRBD1	TGTGCCAGCAGCTTATACAGGGGAGATGAAAAACTGTTTTTT	CASSLYRGDEKLFF
TRBJ1-4	TRBV19	NA	NA	TGTGCCAGTAATAGCAGGAACCGGGCAACTAATGAAAAACTGTTTTTT	CASNSRNRATNEKLFF
TRBJ1-4	TRBV28	NA	NA	TGTGCCAGCAGCCTAGACCAGGGCTCCTCGTCTGAAAAACTGTTTTTT	CASSLDQGSSSEKLFF
TRBJ2-7	TRBV28	few	TRBD1	TGTGCCAGCAGTTCGGGACAGACGCCGTCCTACGAGCAGTACTTC	CASSSGQTPSYEQYF
TRBJ1-2	TRBV20-1	NA	NA	TGCAGTGCTAAGCAAGGGGGACACTTGCGCTATGGCTACACCTTC	CSAKQGGHLRYGYTF
TRBJ1-2	TRBV6-4	NA	NA	TGTGCCAGCAGTCCGGACGAGGGGCGATGCTACACCTTC	CASSPDEGRCYTF
TRBJ2-7	TRBV29-1	few	NA	TGCAGCGCGAGCGGCTCCCAAGGCGAGCAGTACTTC	CSASGSQGEQYF
TRBJ1-6	TRBV5-4	NA	NA	TGTGCCAGCAGCGGGGGACATTTGAGTAATTCACCCCTCCACTTT	CASSGGHLSNSPLHF
TRBJ2-5	TRBV4-1	NA	TRBD2	TGCGCCAGCAGCCAAGATAGGTTAGCGGGGTTCTGGGAGACCCAGTACTTC	CASSQDRLAGFWETQYF
TRBJ2-2	TRBV24-1	many	TRBD1	TGTGCCACCCGGGACAGGGGGAACACCGGGGAGCTGTTTTTT	CATRDRGNTGELFF
TRBJ1-1	TRBV30	NA	NA	TGTGCCTGGAGTGCCTTATGGGGTCCCACTGAAGCTTTCTTT	CAWSALWGPTEAFF
TRBJ2-1	TRBV7-2	NA	NA	TGTGCCGCGCGAATGAGAGGGGAATCCTACAATGAGCAGTTCTTC	CAARMRGESYNEQFF
TRBJ2-2	TRBV7-2	many	NA	TGTGCCAGCAGCCGGGACGGATCAATCACCGGGGAGCTGTTTTTT	CASSRDGSITGELFF
TRBJ2-2	TRBV12-3/TRBV12-4	few	NA	TGTGCCAGCATCCAAAACAGAGGGAATCGAGCCGGGGAGCTGTTTTTT	CASIQNRGNRAGELFF
TRBJ2-7	TRBV6-2/TRBV6-3	NA	TRBD1	TGTTCCAGCAGAGACCCCGGGACAGGGGCCAACGAGCAGTACTTC	CSSRDPGTGANEQYF
TRBJ2-3	TRBV7-6	few	NA	TGTGCCAGCAGCTTGTCTGCCTCCGGTACGCAGTATTTT	CASSLSASGTQYF
TRBJ2-1	TRBV6-5	NA	NA	TGTGCCAGCAGTTACGGGCCGCCTTCACAGGGTGAGCAGTTCTTC	CASSYGPPSQGEQFF
TRBJ2-2	TRBV7-2	NA	TRBD1	TGTGCCAGCAGCTTAGGAGACAGGGGCGCGAACACAGGGGAGCTGTTTTTT	CASSLGDRGANTGELFF
TRBJ1-5	TRBV20-1	NA	NA	TGCAGTGCTGCACGGGGGGTGAATCAGCCCCAGCATTTT	CSAARGVNQPQHF
TRBJ2-4	TRBV6-6	NA	NA	TGTGCCAGCAGTTACTCACCAGCCAAAAACATTCAGTACTTC	CASSYSPAKNIQYF
TRBJ2-3	TRBV27	many	TRBD2	TGTGCCAGCAGTCCTTCTAGCGGGGGGGCCGGGGATACGCAGTATTTT	CASSPSSGGAGDTQYF
TRBJ2-7	TRBV7-2	many	NA	TGTGCCAGCAGCTTAGCCCACTACGAGCAGTACTTC	CASSLAHYEQYF
TRBJ2-3	TRBV6-2/TRBV6-3	few	NA	TGTGCCAGCCGCATCGACCGCACAGATACGCAGTATTTT	CASRIDRTDTQYF
TRBJ2-5	TRBV27	NA	TRBD1	TGTGCCAGCAGGCCCGACAGGGGGGTAGAGACCCAGTACTTC	CASRPDRGVETQYF
TRBJ1-1	TRBV12-3/TRBV12-4	NA	NA	TGTGCCAGCAGCCCCCGGACAGTCACTGAAGCTTTCTTT	CASSPRTVTEAFF
TRBJ2-3	TRBV12-3/TRBV12-4	few	TRBD2	TGTGCCAGCAGGGCACTAGCGGGGACTGCACCTACTCACGAGGATACGCAGTATTTT	CASRALAGTAPTHEDTQYF
TRBJ2-1	TRBV5-1	NA	TRBD2	TGCGCCAGCAGCTTGAGTAGCGGGGGGGGCTCCTACAATGAGCAGTTCTTC	CASSLSSGGGSYNEQFF
TRBJ2-3	TRBV18	NA	NA	TGTGCCAGCTCACCACCGGGGGCCGCAGATACGCAGTATTTT	CASSPPGAADTQYF
TRBJ1-1	TRBV12-3/TRBV12-4	once	NA	TGTGCCAGCAGTCTGGGACACACTGCAGATTTCTTT	CASSLGHTADFF
TRBJ1-1	TRBV6-2/TRBV6-3	NA	NA	TGTGCCAGCAGTTCAAGCGGCTGGACTGAAGCTTTCTTT	CASSSSGWTEAFF
TRBJ2-7	TRBV11-1	many	TRBD1	TGTGCCAGCAGCGCCCCTGGACAGGGTGGCTTCCACGAGCAGTACTTC	CASSAPGQGGFHEQYF
TRBJ1-1	TRBV5-4	few	NA	TGTGCCAGCAGCTTGGAACGGGGGCGCACTGAAGCTTTCTTT	CASSLERGRTEAFF
TRBJ2-1	TRBV6-4	NA	TRBD1	TGTGCCAGCAGCGGGACAGCTTACAATGAGCAGTTCTTC	CASSGTAYNEQFF
TRBJ1-1	TRBV7-2	many	NA	TGTGCCAGCAGCTTAGGCCCCTCCCCGATGGGGACTGAAGCTTTCTTT	CASSLGPSPMGTEAFF
TRBJ2-3	TRBV5-1	NA	NA	TGCGCCAGCAGCCCGGACAGAATTGGAGATACGCAGTATTTT	CASSPDRIGDTQYF
TRBJ2-5	TRBV7-6	few	TRBD1	TGTGCCAGCAGCTTGGACAGGGCAAAAGAGACCCAGTACTTC	CASSLDRAKETQYF
TRBJ1-2	TRBV19	NA	NA	TGTGCCAGTAGTATAAGGTCACAGGAAAGAAATGGCTACACCTTC	CASSIRSQERNGYTF
TRBJ2-2	TRBV7-2	many	NA	TGTGCCAGCAGCAAAAAGACAGGAGATGCCGGGGAGCTGTTTTTT	CASSKKTGDAGELFF
TRBJ1-6	TRBV19	many	NA	TGTGCCAGTAGGCGGCTGGGAGGCAATTCACCCCTCCACTTT	CASRRLGGNSPLHF
TRBJ2-7	TRBV4-2	few	TRBD1	TGTGCCAGCAGCCACCCCCTTACAGGGGTCGAGTTTTACGAGCAGTACTTC	CASSHPLTGVEFYEQYF
TRBJ2-2	TRBV7-2	many	NA	TGTGCCAGCAGCGCAGGGGTCCCAGTCTCAGGGGAGCTGTTTTTT	CASSAGVPVSGELFF